This T cell receptor beta chain was documented in a study of blood T cell repertoires in COVID-19. In this sample, this clone turned up once. Here immunoSEQ multiplex PCR was the method, and the copy in TCRdb shows in-frame clones only, minus some. The sample yields approximately 100,000 clones, about 85% seen once. The source is a human donor in a cohort sampled during active COVID-19. Sequenced input: peripheral blood.

CDR3 DNA sequence: TGTGCCAGCAGCCCACTAGCGGGGTACACAGATACGCAGTATTTT. The encoded protein is CASSPLAGYTDTQYF. The rearrangement joins TRBV3-1 (or the pseudogene TRBV3-2) to TRBJ2-3, with TRBD2 matching over 10 bases. V gave up 4 bases and J gave up 2 bases; unmatched junction bases: 3. The length of the CDR3 is 15 residues. Germline CDR1 reads LGHDT; CDR2 reads YNNKEL (reference sequence).